This paragraph covers one T cell receptor beta chain sequence. Antigen specificity is unknown. The source of the sample is a study of shared clonotypes between healthy human individuals. Study-wide context: Per donor, CD8 memory used one plate, CD8 naive used two, CD4 memory used three and CD4 naive used three.

This table comes from immunoSEQ multiplex PCR, and its TCRdb copy is limited to in-frame clones, with some not included. The sample yields nearly 2 million clones, approximately 94% seen once. CD45RO-negative, CCR7-selected cells formed the naive CD8 fraction, which excluded terminally differentiated effector memory CD45RA+ cells. Study-wide points: Estimated richness values were generally larger in naive subsets than in memory subsets. Four donors shared approximately 5% of their naive CD4 clonotypes.

This sequence was found in a man younger than 35 in good health. Sequencing was carried out using naive CD8+ T cells sorted from blood.

CDR3 protein: CASSTRDSHYTDTQYF. CDR3 coding DNA: TGTGCCAGCAGTACCCGGGACAGCCACTACACAGATACGCAGTATTTT. V is TRBV27 and J is TRBJ2-3; TRBD1 matches at 7 bases. Unmatched junction bases numbered 10, after V lost 5 bases and J lost 2 bases. There are 16 residues in the CDR3. Germline CDR1 and CDR2: MNHEY and SMNVEV (reference sequence).